This record covers a single TCR beta chain. The clone's antigen remains unknown. Per-base quality was not reported, and no clone a single base away is much larger than it. The data are from a study of T cell changes during pregnancy in multiple sclerosis (dated by TCRdb to the late 2010s). Broadly, across the study: In women with multiple sclerosis, the researchers looked at how the T cell repertoire shifted as pregnancy progressed.

Measured from the cysteine to the phenylalanine, the CDR3 is 16 residues long. Only the CDR3 region is kept as DNA, spanning 48 bases read in frame from base 1. V drops 2 bases and J drops 7 bases, leaving 21 bases in between. Via the germline V gene, CDR1 is SGDLS and CDR2 YYNGEE. Preparation of the library involved the immunoSEQ multiplex PCR assay. Here the immuneACCESS table is served through TCRdb, limited to in-frame sequences with V and J called. Missing clones are a known gap in these copies; in checked studies unresolved V genes cover under half, and the rest lacks a known reason. This sample lists 70,000 to 95,000 clones; just over 90% were detected once. Together, the top ten hold approximately 2.1% of the sample.

The sample was peripheral blood, taken in the second trimester of pregnancy. This clonotype originated in a female donor in good health, enrolled as a control in a pregnancy study. The chain couples TRBV9 to TRBJ2-5; a weak D assignment points to TRBD2 (7 bases agree). The nucleotide sequence reads TGTGCCAGCAGCGTGGGGCCTAGCGGTCTCAGGGGGACCCAGTACTTC. This yields the protein CASSVGPSGLRGTQYF.